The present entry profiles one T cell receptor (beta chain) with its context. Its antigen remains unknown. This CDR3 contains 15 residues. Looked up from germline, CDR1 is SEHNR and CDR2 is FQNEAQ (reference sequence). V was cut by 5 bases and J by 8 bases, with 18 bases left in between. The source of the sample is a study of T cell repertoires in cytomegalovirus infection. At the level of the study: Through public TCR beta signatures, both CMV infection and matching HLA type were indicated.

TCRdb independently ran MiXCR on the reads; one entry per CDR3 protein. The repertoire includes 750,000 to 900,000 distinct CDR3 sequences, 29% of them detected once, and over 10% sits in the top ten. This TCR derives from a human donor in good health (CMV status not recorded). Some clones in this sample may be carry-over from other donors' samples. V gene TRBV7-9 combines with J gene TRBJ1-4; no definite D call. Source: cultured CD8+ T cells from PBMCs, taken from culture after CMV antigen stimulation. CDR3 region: CASSHGSFSGEKLFF. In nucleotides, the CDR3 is TGTGCCAGCAGCCACGGGTCTTTCTCGGGAGAAAAACTGTTTTTT.